Listed below are T cell receptor beta chains from one sample, sequenced in a study of T cell responses to AZD1222 COVID-19 vaccine. The repertoire was sequenced with immunoSEQ multiplex PCR; TCRdb's copy has only in-frame clones and lacks some. The table shows about 140,000 clones, with about 90% occurring only once. Material: peripheral blood, obtained 28 days after the second AZD1222 dose. All receptors come from an adult who received the AZD1222 COVID-19 vaccine. CDR3s include the opening cysteine and the closing phenylalanine or tryptophan. Fields, in order: CDR3 protein, CDR3 DNA, clone size, J gene, V gene, D gene. A D gene is named only where the DNA matches it firmly. Clone size appears in some rows only: once, few, many, or a class for an expanded clone.

CDR3 protein: CASSLNGGQGSSGYTF; CDR3 DNA: TGTGCCAGCAGCTTAAATGGGGGGCAGGGCTCGAGTGGCTACACCTTC; clone size: NA; J gene: TRBJ1-2; V gene: TRBV7-2; D gene: NA
CDR3 protein: CASSVGPYGMLFF; CDR3 DNA: TGTGCCAGCAGCGTTGGACCCTATGGTATGCTGTTTTTT; clone size: NA; J gene: TRBJ1-4; V gene: TRBV9; D gene: NA
CDR3 protein: CASSQGTGGWTGELFF; CDR3 DNA: TGCGCCAGCAGCCAGGGGACAGGGGGCTGGACCGGGGAGCTGTTTTTT; clone size: NA; J gene: TRBJ2-2; V gene: TRBV4-3; D gene: TRBD1
CDR3 protein: CASRGQGSTDTQYF; CDR3 DNA: TGTGCCAGCAGAGGACAGGGGAGCACAGATACGCAGTATTTT; clone size: NA; J gene: TRBJ2-3; V gene: TRBV9; D gene: TRBD1
CDR3 protein: CSASGDGTGGRAFF; CDR3 DNA: TGCAGTGCTAGTGGAGACGGGACAGGGGGAAGAGCTTTCTTT; clone size: NA; J gene: TRBJ1-1; V gene: TRBV20-1; D gene: TRBD1
CDR3 protein: CASSDSGRASATGELFF; CDR3 DNA: TGTGCCAGCAGCGATAGCGGGAGGGCCTCGGCCACCGGGGAGCTGTTTTTT; clone size: NA; J gene: TRBJ2-2; V gene: TRBV9; D gene: TRBD2
CDR3 protein: CATSRDASGRTDTQYF; CDR3 DNA: TGTGCCACCAGCAGAGATGCTAGCGGGAGGACCGATACGCAGTATTTT; clone size: NA; J gene: TRBJ2-3; V gene: TRBV15; D gene: TRBD2
CDR3 protein: CASSSGRLEPQHF; CDR3 DNA: TGTGCCAGCAGCTCAGGCAGGCTAGAGCCCCAGCATTTT; clone size: NA; J gene: TRBJ1-5; V gene: TRBV28; D gene: NA
CDR3 protein: CASSRWAGNTGELFF; CDR3 DNA: TGTGCCAGCAGCCGTTGGGCGGGGAACACCGGGGAGCTGTTTTTT; clone size: NA; J gene: TRBJ2-2; V gene: TRBV28; D gene: NA
CDR3 protein: CASSLGITYEQYF; CDR3 DNA: TGTGCCAGCAGCTTAGGTATCACCTACGAGCAGTACTTC; clone size: NA; J gene: TRBJ2-7; V gene: TRBV7-6; D gene: NA
CDR3 protein: CASNGGFEQYF; CDR3 DNA: TGTGCCAGCAACGGGGGGTTCGAGCAGTACTTC; clone size: NA; J gene: TRBJ2-7; V gene: TRBV28; D gene: TRBD2
CDR3 protein: CASSQDRSSTGDEQFF; CDR3 DNA: TGTGCCAGCAGCCAAGATCGGTCCAGTACGGGCGATGAGCAGTTCTTC; clone size: NA; J gene: TRBJ2-1; V gene: TRBV3-1/TRBV3-2; D gene: NA
CDR3 protein: CASSAGTVKETQYF; CDR3 DNA: TGTGCCAGCAGCGCCGGGACAGTTAAAGAGACCCAGTACTTC; clone size: NA; J gene: TRBJ2-5; V gene: TRBV9; D gene: TRBD1
CDR3 protein: CASSSTSGATYEQYF; CDR3 DNA: TGTGCCAGCAGTTCCACTAGCGGGGCCACCTACGAGCAGTACTTC; clone size: NA; J gene: TRBJ2-7; V gene: TRBV28; D gene: TRBD2
CDR3 protein: CASSSRGAGSGTDTQYF; CDR3 DNA: TGCGCCAGCAGCTCTCGGGGGGCGGGGAGTGGGACAGATACGCAGTATTTT; clone size: NA; J gene: TRBJ2-3; V gene: TRBV4-3; D gene: NA
CDR3 protein: CASSMLGYEQYF; CDR3 DNA: TGTGCCAGTAGTATGCTCGGCTACGAGCAGTACTTC; clone size: NA; J gene: TRBJ2-7; V gene: TRBV19; D gene: NA
CDR3 protein: CSVEWPGPRDGYTF; CDR3 DNA: TGCAGCGTTGAATGGCCGGGGCCCAGGGACGGCTACACCTTC; clone size: NA; J gene: TRBJ1-2; V gene: TRBV29-1; D gene: NA
CDR3 protein: CASSSGFLGTIGEQFF; CDR3 DNA: TGCGCCAGCAGCTCCGGGTTTTTAGGGACCATCGGGGAGCAGTTCTTC; clone size: NA; J gene: TRBJ2-1; V gene: TRBV5-1; D gene: NA
CDR3 protein: CASSPRDRTARAFF; CDR3 DNA: TGTGCCAGCAGCCCAAGGGACAGAACGGCGAGAGCTTTCTTT; clone size: NA; J gene: TRBJ1-1; V gene: TRBV9; D gene: TRBD1
CDR3 protein: CASSPPAGGPGEQYF; CDR3 DNA: TGTGCCAGCAGCCCTCCAGCGGGGGGGCCCGGCGAGCAGTACTTC; clone size: NA; J gene: TRBJ2-7; V gene: TRBV3-1/TRBV3-2; D gene: TRBD2
CDR3 protein: CASSPLVGTAVTEQFF; CDR3 DNA: TGTGCCAGCAGCCCGCTGGTCGGGACAGCCGTCACCGAGCAGTTCTTC; clone size: NA; J gene: TRBJ2-1; V gene: TRBV3-1/TRBV3-2; D gene: TRBD1
CDR3 protein: CASRNPGQHKYSNQPQHF; CDR3 DNA: TGTGCCAGTAGGAACCCGGGACAGCACAAATATAGCAATCAGCCCCAGCATTTT; clone size: NA; J gene: TRBJ1-5; V gene: TRBV19; D gene: TRBD1
CDR3 protein: CASSQDILAGVGDTQYF; CDR3 DNA: TGTGCCAGCAGCCAAGATATACTAGCGGGGGTCGGAGATACGCAGTATTTT; clone size: NA; J gene: TRBJ2-3; V gene: TRBV3-1/TRBV3-2; D gene: TRBD2
CDR3 protein: CATSRAGLEGNEQFF; CDR3 DNA: TGTGCCACCAGCAGAGCGGGACTAGAGGGCAATGAGCAGTTCTTC; clone size: few; J gene: TRBJ2-1; V gene: TRBV15; D gene: TRBD2
CDR3 protein: CASRTGYLGQYF; CDR3 DNA: TGTGCCAGCAGAACCGGCTACCTTGGTCAGTACTTC; clone size: once; J gene: TRBJ2-7; V gene: TRBV12-3/TRBV12-4; D gene: NA
CDR3 protein: CASSRQGYFGTEAFF; CDR3 DNA: TGTGCCAGCAGTCGACAGGGTTATTTCGGCACTGAAGCTTTCTTT; clone size: NA; J gene: TRBJ1-1; V gene: TRBV6-5; D gene: TRBD1
CDR3 protein: CATSDFYRDRANEQFF; CDR3 DNA: TGTGCCACCAGTGACTTCTACCGGGACAGGGCAAATGAGCAGTTCTTC; clone size: NA; J gene: TRBJ2-1; V gene: TRBV24-1; D gene: TRBD1
CDR3 protein: CASSLGEYEQYF; CDR3 DNA: TGTGCCAGCAGCTTGGGGGAATACGAGCAGTACTTC; clone size: NA; J gene: TRBJ2-7; V gene: TRBV5-6; D gene: NA
CDR3 protein: CASSSGQLQETQYF; CDR3 DNA: TGTGCCAGCAGCTCAGGACAGTTACAAGAGACCCAGTACTTC; clone size: NA; J gene: TRBJ2-5; V gene: TRBV5-5; D gene: NA
CDR3 protein: CASSRQAGAGNEQYF; CDR3 DNA: TGTGCCAGCAGTCGACAGGCAGGAGCGGGAAACGAGCAGTACTTC; clone size: few; J gene: TRBJ2-7; V gene: TRBV7-2; D gene: NA
CDR3 protein: CASSQPGFHNEQFF; CDR3 DNA: TGTGCCAGCAGCCAACCAGGGTTCCACAATGAGCAGTTCTTC; clone size: NA; J gene: TRBJ2-1; V gene: TRBV5-4; D gene: NA
CDR3 protein: CASSQRGPSGRLVVPYEQYF; CDR3 DNA: TGTGCCAGCAGCCAAAGAGGGCCTAGCGGGAGGCTTGTGGTTCCCTACGAGCAGTACTTC; clone size: NA; J gene: TRBJ2-7; V gene: TRBV4-2; D gene: TRBD2
CDR3 protein: CATSRVFSGGDQPQHF; CDR3 DNA: TGTGCCACCAGCAGGGTTTTTTCAGGTGGAGATCAGCCCCAGCATTTT; clone size: NA; J gene: TRBJ1-5; V gene: TRBV15; D gene: NA
CDR3 protein: CASSLGLDNEQFF; CDR3 DNA: TGTGCCAGCAGTTTGGGACTGGACAATGAGCAGTTCTTC; clone size: NA; J gene: TRBJ2-1; V gene: TRBV6-2/TRBV6-3; D gene: NA
CDR3 protein: CASSLAKFSNQPQHF; CDR3 DNA: TGTGCCAGCAGCTTAGCCAAATTCAGCAATCAGCCCCAGCATTTT; clone size: NA; J gene: TRBJ1-5; V gene: TRBV7-8; D gene: NA
CDR3 protein: CASSAGLANTGELFF; CDR3 DNA: TGTGCCAGCAGCGCGGGACTGGCGAACACCGGGGAGCTGTTTTTT; clone size: few; J gene: TRBJ2-2; V gene: TRBV7-3; D gene: NA
CDR3 protein: CASSKQLGGSSTDTQYF; CDR3 DNA: TGTGCCAGCAGCAAACAATTGGGGGGCAGTAGCACAGATACGCAGTATTTT; clone size: NA; J gene: TRBJ2-3; V gene: TRBV9; D gene: NA
CDR3 protein: CASSSQGPPDTQYF; CDR3 DNA: TGCGCCAGCTCCTCCCAGGGCCCCCCAGATACGCAGTATTTT; clone size: once; J gene: TRBJ2-3; V gene: TRBV5-1; D gene: NA
CDR3 protein: CASSLSSDTDTQYF; CDR3 DNA: TGTGCCAGCAGCTTGAGTTCAGACACAGATACGCAGTATTTT; clone size: NA; J gene: TRBJ2-3; V gene: TRBV5-6; D gene: NA
CDR3 protein: CASSYSIRGYTGELFF; CDR3 DNA: TGTGCCAGCAGTTACTCGATACGAGGTTACACCGGGGAGCTGTTTTTT; clone size: NA; J gene: TRBJ2-2; V gene: TRBV6-5; D gene: NA
CDR3 protein: CATSEQDQPQHF; CDR3 DNA: TGTGCCACCAGTGAGCAGGATCAGCCCCAGCATTTT; clone size: NA; J gene: TRBJ1-5; V gene: TRBV24-1; D gene: NA
CDR3 protein: CASSTRTGNEKLFF; CDR3 DNA: TGTGCCAGCAGCACCCGGACAGGGAATGAAAAACTGTTTTTT; clone size: NA; J gene: TRBJ1-4; V gene: TRBV4-2; D gene: TRBD1
CDR3 protein: CASSLEGISGGTTTDTQYF; CDR3 DNA: TGCGCCAGCAGCTTGGAGGGTATCAGCGGGGGGACGACCACAGATACGCAGTATTTT; clone size: NA; J gene: TRBJ2-3; V gene: TRBV5-1; D gene: TRBD2
CDR3 protein: CASSPARLDRGKEKLFF; CDR3 DNA: TGTGCCAGCAGCCCGGCGAGGTTGGACAGGGGAAAGGAAAAACTGTTTTTT; clone size: NA; J gene: TRBJ1-4; V gene: TRBV9; D gene: TRBD1
CDR3 protein: CASTGPNSYEQYF; CDR3 DNA: TGTGCCAGCACCGGGCCGAACTCCTACGAGCAGTACTTC; clone size: NA; J gene: TRBJ2-7; V gene: TRBV12-3/TRBV12-4; D gene: NA
CDR3 protein: CSARQGDGAFF; CDR3 DNA: TGCAGTGCTAGACAGGGAGACGGGGCTTTCTTT; clone size: NA; J gene: TRBJ1-1; V gene: TRBV20-1; D gene: NA
CDR3 protein: CASSLRQGNTIYF; CDR3 DNA: TGCGCCAGCAGCTTGCGGCAAGGAAACACCATATATTTT; clone size: NA; J gene: TRBJ1-3; V gene: TRBV5-1; D gene: NA
CDR3 protein: CASSWPDRNNQPQHF; CDR3 DNA: TGTGCCAGCAGTTGGCCCGATAGGAACAATCAGCCCCAGCATTTT; clone size: few; J gene: TRBJ1-5; V gene: TRBV28; D gene: NA
CDR3 protein: CSAWGEELTDTQYF; CDR3 DNA: TGCAGCGCCTGGGGCGAGGAATTGACAGATACGCAGTATTTT; clone size: once; J gene: TRBJ2-3; V gene: TRBV29-1; D gene: NA
CDR3 protein: CASSGTANTGELFF; CDR3 DNA: TGTGCCAGCAGTGGGACAGCGAACACCGGGGAGCTGTTTTTT; clone size: NA; J gene: TRBJ2-2; V gene: TRBV7-2; D gene: TRBD1